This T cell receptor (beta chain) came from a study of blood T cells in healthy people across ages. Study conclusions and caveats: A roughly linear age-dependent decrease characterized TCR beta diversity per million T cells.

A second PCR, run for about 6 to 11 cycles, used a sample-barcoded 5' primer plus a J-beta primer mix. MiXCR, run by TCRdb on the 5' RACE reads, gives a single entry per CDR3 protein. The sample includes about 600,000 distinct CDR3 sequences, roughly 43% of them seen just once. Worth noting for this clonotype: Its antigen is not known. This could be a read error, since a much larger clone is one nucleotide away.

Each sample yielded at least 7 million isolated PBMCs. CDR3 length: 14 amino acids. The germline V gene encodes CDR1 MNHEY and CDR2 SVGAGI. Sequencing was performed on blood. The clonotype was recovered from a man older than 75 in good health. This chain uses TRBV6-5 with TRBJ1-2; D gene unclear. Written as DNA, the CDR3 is TGTGCCGGCAGTTCAAACGGGTTCCACTATGGCTACACCTTC. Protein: CAGSSNGFHYGYTF.